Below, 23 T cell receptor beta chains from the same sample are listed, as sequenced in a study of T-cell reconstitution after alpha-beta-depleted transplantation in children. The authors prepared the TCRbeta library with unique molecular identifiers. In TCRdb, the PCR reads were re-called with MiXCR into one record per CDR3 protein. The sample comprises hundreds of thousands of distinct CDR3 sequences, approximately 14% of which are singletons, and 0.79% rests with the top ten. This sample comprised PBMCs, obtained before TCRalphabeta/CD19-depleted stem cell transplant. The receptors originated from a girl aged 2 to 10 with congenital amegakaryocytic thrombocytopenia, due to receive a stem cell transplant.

CDR3 sequence (DNA): TGTGCCAGCAGTCGGGGCGGGAGGGGAGAGACCCAGTACTTC. Its translation: CASSRGGRGETQYF. The rearrangement joins TRBV12-3 or TRBV12-4 to TRBJ2-5; TRBD2 agrees at 9 bases. The CDR3 covers 14 residues. Trimming cost V 5 bases and J 4 bases; bases outside gene matches: 5.

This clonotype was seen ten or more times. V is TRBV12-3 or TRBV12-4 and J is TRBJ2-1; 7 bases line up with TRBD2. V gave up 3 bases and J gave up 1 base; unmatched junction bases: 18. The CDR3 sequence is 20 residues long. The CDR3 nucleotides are TGTGCCAGCAGTTTTCGATCACGCGGGATCGGCGGGAGTTCCTACAATGAGCAGTTCTTC. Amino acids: CASSFRSRGIGGSSYNEQFF.

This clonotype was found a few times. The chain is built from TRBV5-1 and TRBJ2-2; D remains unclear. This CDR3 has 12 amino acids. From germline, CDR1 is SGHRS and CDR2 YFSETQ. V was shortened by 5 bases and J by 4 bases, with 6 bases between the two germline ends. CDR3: CASRSITGELFF. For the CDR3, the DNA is TGCGCCAGCAGATCTATCACCGGGGAGCTGTTTTTT.

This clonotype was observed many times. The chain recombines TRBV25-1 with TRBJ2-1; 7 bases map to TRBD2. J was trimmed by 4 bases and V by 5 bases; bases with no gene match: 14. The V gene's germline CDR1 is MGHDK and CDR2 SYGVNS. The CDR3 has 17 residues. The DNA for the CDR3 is TGTGCCAGCAGTACCCTCCCCGGGACTACCAGATACAATGAGCAGTTCTTC. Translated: CASSTLPGTTRYNEQFF. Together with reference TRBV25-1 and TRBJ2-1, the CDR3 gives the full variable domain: EADIYQTPRYLVIGTGKKITLECSQTMGHDKMYWYQQDPGMELHLIHYSYGVNSTEKGDLSSESTVSRIRTEHFPLTLESARPSHTSQYLCASSTLPGTTRYNEQFFGPGTRLTVL.

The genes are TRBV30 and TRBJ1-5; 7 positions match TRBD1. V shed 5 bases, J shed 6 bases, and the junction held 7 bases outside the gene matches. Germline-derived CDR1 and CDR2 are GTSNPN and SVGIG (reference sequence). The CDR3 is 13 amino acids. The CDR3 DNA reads TGTGCCTGGGGCGACAGGGACACTCAGCCCCAGCATTTT. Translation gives CAWGDRDTQPQHF.

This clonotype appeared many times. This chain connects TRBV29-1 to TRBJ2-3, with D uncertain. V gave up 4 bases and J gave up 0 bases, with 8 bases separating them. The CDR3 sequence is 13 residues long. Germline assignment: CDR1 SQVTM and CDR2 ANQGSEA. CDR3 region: CSVAGTSTDTQYF. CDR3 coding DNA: TGCAGCGTTGCGGGCACCAGCACAGATACGCAGTATTTT.

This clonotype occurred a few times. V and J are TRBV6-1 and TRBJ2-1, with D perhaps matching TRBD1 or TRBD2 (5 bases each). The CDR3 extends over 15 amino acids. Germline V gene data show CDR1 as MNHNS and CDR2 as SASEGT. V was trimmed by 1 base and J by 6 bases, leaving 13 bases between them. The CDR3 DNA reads TGTGCCAGCAGTGAAGATCATGGGACCTTCAATGAGCAGTTCTTC. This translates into CASSEDHGTFNEQFF.

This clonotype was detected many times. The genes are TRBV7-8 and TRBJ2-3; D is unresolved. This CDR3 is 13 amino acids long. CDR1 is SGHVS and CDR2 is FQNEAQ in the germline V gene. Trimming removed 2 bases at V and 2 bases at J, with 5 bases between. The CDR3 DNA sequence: TGTGCCAGCAGCTTATACATCACAGATACGCAGTATTTT. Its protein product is CASSLYITDTQYF.

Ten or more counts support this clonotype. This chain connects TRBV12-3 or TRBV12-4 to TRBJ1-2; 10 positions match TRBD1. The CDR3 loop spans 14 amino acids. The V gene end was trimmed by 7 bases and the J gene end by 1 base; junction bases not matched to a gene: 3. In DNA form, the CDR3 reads TGTGCCAGCAACCGGGACAGGGGTAACTATGGCTACACCTTC. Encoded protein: CASNRDRGNYGYTF.

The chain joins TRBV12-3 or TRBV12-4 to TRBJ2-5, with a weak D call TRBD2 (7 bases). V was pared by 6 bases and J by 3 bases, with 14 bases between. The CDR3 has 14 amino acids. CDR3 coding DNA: TGTGCCAGCAGATCCCCGGGGGGCGAAGAGACCCAGTACTTC. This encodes CASRSPGGEETQYF.

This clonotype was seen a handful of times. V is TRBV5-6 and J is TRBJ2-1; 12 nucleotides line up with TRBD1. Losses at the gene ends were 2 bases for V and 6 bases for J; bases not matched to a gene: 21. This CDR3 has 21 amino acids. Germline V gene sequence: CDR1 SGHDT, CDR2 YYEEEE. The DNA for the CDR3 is TGTGCCAGCAGCTTATCAATACACGGGACAGGGGGCTATTGGGGATCCAATGAGCAGTTCTTC. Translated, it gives CASSLSIHGTGGYWGSNEQFF.

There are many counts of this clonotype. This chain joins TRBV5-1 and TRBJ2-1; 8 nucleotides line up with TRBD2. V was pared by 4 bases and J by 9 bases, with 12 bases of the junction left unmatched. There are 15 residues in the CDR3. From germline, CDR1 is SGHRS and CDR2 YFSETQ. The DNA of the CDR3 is TGCGCCAGCAGCCCACTAGCGGACCAGGGTTCTGAGCAGTTCTTC. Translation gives CASSPLADQGSEQFF.

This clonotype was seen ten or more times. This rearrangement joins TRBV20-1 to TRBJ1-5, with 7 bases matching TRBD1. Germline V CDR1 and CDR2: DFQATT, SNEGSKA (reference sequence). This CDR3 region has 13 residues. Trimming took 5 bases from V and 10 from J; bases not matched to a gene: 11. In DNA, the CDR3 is TGCAGTGCTTCCGGGACAGCAAGAACCCCCCAGCATTTT. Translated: CSASGTARTPQHF.

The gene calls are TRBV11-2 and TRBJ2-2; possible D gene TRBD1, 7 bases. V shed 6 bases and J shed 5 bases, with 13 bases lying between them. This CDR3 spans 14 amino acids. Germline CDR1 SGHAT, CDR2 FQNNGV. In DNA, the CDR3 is TGTGCCAGCAGGGAGGGGGCGACTACCGGGGAGCTGTTTTTT. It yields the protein CASREGATTGELFF.

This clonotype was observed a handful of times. The CDR3 loop reads CASTRDISASGANVLTF. The CDR3 nucleotides read TGTGCCAGCACCCGGGACATTTCTGCGTCTGGGGCCAACGTCCTGACTTTC. This chain connects TRBV7-9 to TRBJ2-6; D is perhaps TRBD1 (6 bases). The CDR3 length is 17 residues. Germline values: CDR1 SEHNR, CDR2 FQNEAQ (reference sequence). V lost 7 bases, J lost 1 base, and 17 bases lay in between.

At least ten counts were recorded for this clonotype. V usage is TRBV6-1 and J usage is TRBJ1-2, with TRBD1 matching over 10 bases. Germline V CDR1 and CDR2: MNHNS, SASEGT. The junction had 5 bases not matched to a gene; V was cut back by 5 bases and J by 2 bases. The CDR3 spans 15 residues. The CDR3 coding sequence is TGTGCCAGCAGTCTCGGACAGGGGGTAAACTATGGCTACACCTTC. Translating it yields CASSLGQGVNYGYTF.

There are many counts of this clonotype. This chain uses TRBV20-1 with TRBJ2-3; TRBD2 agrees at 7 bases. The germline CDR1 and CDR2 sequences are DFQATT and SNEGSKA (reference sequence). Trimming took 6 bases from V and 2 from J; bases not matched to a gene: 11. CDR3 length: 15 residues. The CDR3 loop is CSARPGEGLTDTQYF. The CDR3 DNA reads TGCAGTGCCCGACCCGGGGAGGGGCTCACAGATACGCAGTATTTT.

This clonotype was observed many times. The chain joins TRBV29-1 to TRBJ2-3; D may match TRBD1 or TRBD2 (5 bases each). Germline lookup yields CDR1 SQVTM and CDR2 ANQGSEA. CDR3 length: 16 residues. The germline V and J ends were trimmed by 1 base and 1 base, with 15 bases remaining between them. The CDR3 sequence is CSVEGTSGGRTDTQYF. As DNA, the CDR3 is TGCAGCGTTGAAGGTACCAGTGGGGGTCGCACAGATACGCAGTATTTT.

The CDR3 region is CASSLGAGEQYF. DNA for the CDR3: TGTGCCAGCAGCTTGGGAGCGGGCGAGCAGTACTTC. The chain recombines TRBV5-6 with TRBJ2-7; D perhaps matches TRBD2 (6 bases). CDR1 is SGHDT and CDR2 is YYEEEE in the germline V gene. V lost 0 bases to trimming and J lost 6 bases, with 7 bases between them. CDR3 length: 12 amino acids.

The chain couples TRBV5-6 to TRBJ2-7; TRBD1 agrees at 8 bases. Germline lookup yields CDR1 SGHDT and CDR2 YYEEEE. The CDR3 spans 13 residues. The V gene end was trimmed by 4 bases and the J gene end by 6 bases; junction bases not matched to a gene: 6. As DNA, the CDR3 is TGTGCCAGCAGCGGGACGACAGGGGCCGAGCAGTACTTC. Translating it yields CASSGTTGAEQYF.

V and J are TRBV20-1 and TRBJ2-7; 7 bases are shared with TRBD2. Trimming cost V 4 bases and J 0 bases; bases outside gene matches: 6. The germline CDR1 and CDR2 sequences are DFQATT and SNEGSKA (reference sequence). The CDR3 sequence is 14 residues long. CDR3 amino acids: CSAIRRDYSYEQYF. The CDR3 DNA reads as TGCAGTGCTATTAGACGGGACTACTCCTACGAGCAGTACTTC.

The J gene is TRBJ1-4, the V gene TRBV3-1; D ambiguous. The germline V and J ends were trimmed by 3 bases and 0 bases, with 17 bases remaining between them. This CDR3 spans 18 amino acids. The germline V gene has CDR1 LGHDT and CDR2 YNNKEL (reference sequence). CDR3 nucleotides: TGTGCCAGCAGCCAGGTGCTCCCGTCCGGGGCAACTAATGAAAAACTGTTTTTT. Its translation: CASSQVLPSGATNEKLFF.

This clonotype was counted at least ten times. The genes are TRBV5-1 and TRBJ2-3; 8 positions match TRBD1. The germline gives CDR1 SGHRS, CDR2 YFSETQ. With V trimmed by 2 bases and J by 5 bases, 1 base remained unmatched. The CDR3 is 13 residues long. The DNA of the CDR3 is TGCGCCAGCAGCTTTGGACAGGGAGATACGCAGTATTTT. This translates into CASSFGQGDTQYF. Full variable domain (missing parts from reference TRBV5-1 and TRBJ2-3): KAGVTQTPRYLIKTRGQQVTLSCSPISGHRSVSWYQQTPGQGLQFLFEYFSETQRNKGNFPGRFSGRQFSNSRSEMNVSTLELGDSALYLCASSFGQGDTQYFGPGTRLTVL.